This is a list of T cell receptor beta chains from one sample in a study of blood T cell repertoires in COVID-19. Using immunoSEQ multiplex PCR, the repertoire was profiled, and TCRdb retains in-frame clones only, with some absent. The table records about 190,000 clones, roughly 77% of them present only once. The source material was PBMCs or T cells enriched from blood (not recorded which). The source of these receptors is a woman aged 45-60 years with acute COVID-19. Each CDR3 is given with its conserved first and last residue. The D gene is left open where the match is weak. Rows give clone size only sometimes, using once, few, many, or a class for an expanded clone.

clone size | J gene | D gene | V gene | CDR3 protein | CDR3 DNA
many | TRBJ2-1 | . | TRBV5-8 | CASSFLGASSIIGEQFF | TGTGCCAGCAGCTTTTTGGGAGCGTCCTCCATCATCGGTGAGCAGTTCTTC
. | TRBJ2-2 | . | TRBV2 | CASSPPGIAGELFF | TGTGCCAGCAGTCCCCCAGGTATTGCCGGGGAGCTGTTTTTT
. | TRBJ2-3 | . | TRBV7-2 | CASSPEGLPTDTQYF | TGTGCCAGCAGCCCAGAGGGACTTCCCACAGATACGCAGTATTTT
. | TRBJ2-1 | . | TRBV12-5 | CASGLRRDEQFF | TGTGCTAGTGGTTTGAGGCGGGATGAGCAGTTCTTC
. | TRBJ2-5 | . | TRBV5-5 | CASSLRYSQETQYF | TGTGCCAGCAGCCTCAGGTACAGCCAAGAGACCCAGTACTTC
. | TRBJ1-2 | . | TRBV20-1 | CSASYGQSYGYTF | TGCAGTGCTAGTTATGGACAGTCCTATGGCTACACCTTC
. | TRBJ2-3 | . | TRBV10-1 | CASSGQTSTDTQYF | TGCGCCAGCAGTGGACAGACTTCCACAGATACGCAGTATTTT
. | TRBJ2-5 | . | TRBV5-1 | CASSSMRAGVEETQYF | TGCGCCAGCAGCTCCATGCGAGCAGGGGTGGAGGAGACCCAGTACTTC
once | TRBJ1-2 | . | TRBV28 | CASRHRAAYGYTF | TGTGCCAGCAGGCATCGCGCCGCCTATGGCTACACCTTC
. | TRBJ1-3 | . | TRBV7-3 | CASSLKPRQRGNTIYF | TGTGCCAGCAGCTTAAAGCCCCGACAGCGCGGAAACACCATATATTTT
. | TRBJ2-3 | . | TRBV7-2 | CASSYTGPDTQYF | TGTGCCAGCAGCTATACAGGGCCGGATACGCAGTATTTT
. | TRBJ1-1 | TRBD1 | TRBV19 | CASTQLTGGNTEAFF | TGTGCCAGTACCCAACTGACAGGGGGAAACACTGAAGCTTTCTTT
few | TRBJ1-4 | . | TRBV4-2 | CASSQVGPQQNEKLFF | TGTGCCAGCAGCCAAGTGGGGCCCCAACAGAATGAAAAACTGTTTTTT
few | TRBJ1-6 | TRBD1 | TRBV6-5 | CASSFTGRGQSPLHF | TGTGCCAGCAGTTTTACAGGACGGGGACAGTCACCCCTCCACTTT
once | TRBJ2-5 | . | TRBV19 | CASRSWTQEETQYF | TGTGCCAGTAGGAGTTGGACACAGGAAGAGACCCAGTACTTC
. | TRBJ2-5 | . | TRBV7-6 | CASSLDRGETQYF | TGTGCCAGCAGCTTAGATAGGGGGGAGACCCAGTACTTC
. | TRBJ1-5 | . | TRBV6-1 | CASSESYSNQPQHF | TGTGCCAGCAGTGAAAGCTATAGCAATCAGCCCCAGCATTTT
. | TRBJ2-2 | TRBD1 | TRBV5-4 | CASSPDRGLSTGELFF | TGTGCCAGCAGCCCCGACAGGGGGCTATCCACCGGGGAGCTGTTTTTT
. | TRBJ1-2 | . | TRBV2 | CASSEALPAGGASTF | TGTGCCAGCAGTGAAGCCCTACCCGCTGGTGGGGCCTCCACCTTC
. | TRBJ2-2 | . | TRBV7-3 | CASSEGQGLAGELFF | TGTGCCAGCAGCGAGGGGCAGGGGCTCGCCGGGGAGCTGTTTTTT
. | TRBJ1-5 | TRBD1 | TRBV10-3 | CAISEGTGGIGAQPQHF | TGTGCCATCAGTGAGGGGACAGGGGGAATAGGGGCTCAGCCCCAGCATTTT
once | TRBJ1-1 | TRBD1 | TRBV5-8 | CASSFQGADTEAFF | TGTGCCAGCAGCTTTCAGGGGGCGGACACTGAAGCTTTCTTT
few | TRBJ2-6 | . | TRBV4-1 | CASSPGSGGANVLTF | TGCGCCAGCAGCCCAGGAAGCGGAGGGGCCAACGTCCTGACTTTC
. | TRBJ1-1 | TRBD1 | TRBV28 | CASSPRPGRQGEQAFF | TGTGCCAGCAGTCCCCGACCCGGGCGGCAGGGGGAACAAGCTTTCTTT
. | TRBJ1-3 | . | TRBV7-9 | CASARSGNTIYF | TGTGCCAGCGCACGGTCCGGAAACACCATATATTTT
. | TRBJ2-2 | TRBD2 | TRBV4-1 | CASSGAGGLATGELFF | TGCGCCAGCAGCGGCGCGGGGGGGCTCGCAACCGGGGAGCTGTTTTTT
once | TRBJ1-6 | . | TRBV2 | CASSQGWSPLHF | TGTGCCAGCAGTCAGGGGTGGTCACCCCTCCACTTT
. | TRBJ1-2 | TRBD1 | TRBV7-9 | CASSLPDLQGAPGGYTF | TGTGCCAGCAGCTTACCCGATCTCCAGGGGGCGCCAGGTGGCTACACCTTC
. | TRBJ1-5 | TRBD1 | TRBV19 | CASSTLPGTGDQPQHF | TGTGCCAGTAGTACTCTCCCCGGGACAGGGGATCAGCCCCAGCATTTT
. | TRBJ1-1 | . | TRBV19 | CATRQAPEAFF | TGTGCCACTCGACAGGCCCCTGAAGCTTTCTTT
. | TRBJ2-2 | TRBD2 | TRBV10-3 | CAISESLRGGGTGELFF | TGTGCCATCAGTGAGTCGCTGCGGGGGGGCGGCACCGGGGAGCTGTTTTTT
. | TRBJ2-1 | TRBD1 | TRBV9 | CASSVGTGLYNEQFF | TGTGCCAGCAGCGTAGGGACAGGACTCTACAATGAGCAGTTCTTC
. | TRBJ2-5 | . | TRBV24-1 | CATSDSYWWETQYF | TGTGCCACCAGTGATAGCTACTGGTGGGAGACCCAGTACTTC
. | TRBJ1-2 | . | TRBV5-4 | CASTVDSNYGYTF | TGTGCCAGCACCGTCGACAGTAACTATGGCTACACCTTC
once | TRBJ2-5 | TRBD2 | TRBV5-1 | CASSGGELDSRAETQYF | TGCGCCAGCAGCGGGGGGGAATTAGATTCCCGGGCAGAGACCCAGTACTTC
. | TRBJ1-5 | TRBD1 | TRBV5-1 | CASSAGTGAGNQPQHF | TGCGCCAGCAGCGCCGGGACAGGGGCTGGCAATCAGCCCCAGCATTTT
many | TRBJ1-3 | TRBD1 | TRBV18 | CASSSETGGRNTIYF | TGTGCCAGCTCATCGGAGACAGGGGGCAGAAACACCATATATTTT
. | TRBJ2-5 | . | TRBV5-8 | CASSLGQADQETQYF | TGTGCCAGCAGCTTGGGGCAGGCCGACCAAGAGACCCAGTACTTC
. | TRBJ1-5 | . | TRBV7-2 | CASSLVGGGSNQPQHF | TGTGCCAGCAGCTTAGTGGGAGGGGGAAGCAATCAGCCCCAGCATTTT
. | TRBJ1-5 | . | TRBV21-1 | CASSTRSREPQHF | TGTGCCAGCAGCACACGGTCCCGCGAGCCCCAGCATTTT
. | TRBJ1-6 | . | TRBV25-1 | CASSESGKLHF | TGTGCCAGCAGTGAATCAGGGAAACTCCACTTT
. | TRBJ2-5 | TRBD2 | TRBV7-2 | CASSLRLAGDETQYF | TGTGCCAGCAGCCTAAGACTAGCGGGCGACGAGACCCAGTACTTC
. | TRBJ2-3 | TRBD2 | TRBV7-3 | CASSISGGTDTQYF | TGTGCCAGCAGCATAAGCGGGGGCACAGATACGCAGTATTTT
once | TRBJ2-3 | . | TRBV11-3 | CASTLGGPGDTQYF | TGTGCCAGCACCCTAGGTGGTCCCGGGGATACGCAGTATTTT
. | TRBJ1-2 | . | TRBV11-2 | CASSLRSESYTF | TGTGCCAGCAGCTTAAGGTCGGAGAGCTACACCTTC
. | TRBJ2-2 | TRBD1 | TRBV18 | CASSPTGQGNTGELFF | TGTGCCAGCTCACCGACGGGACAGGGGAACACCGGGGAGCTGTTTTTT